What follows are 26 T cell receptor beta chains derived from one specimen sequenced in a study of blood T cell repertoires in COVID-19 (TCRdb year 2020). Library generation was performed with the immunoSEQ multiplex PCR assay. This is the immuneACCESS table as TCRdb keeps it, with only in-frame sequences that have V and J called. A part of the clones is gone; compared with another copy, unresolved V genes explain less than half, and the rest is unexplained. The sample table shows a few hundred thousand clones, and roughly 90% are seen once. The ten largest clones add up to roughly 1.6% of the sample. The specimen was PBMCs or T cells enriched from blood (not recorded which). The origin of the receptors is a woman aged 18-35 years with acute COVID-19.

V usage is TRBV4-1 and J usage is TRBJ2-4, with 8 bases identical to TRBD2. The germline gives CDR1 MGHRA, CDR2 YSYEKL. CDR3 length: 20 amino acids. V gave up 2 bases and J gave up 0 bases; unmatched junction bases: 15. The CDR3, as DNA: TGCGCCAGCAGCCAAAGGACTAGCTCTATCCCCCCAATAGCCAAAAACATTCAGTACTTC. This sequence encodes CASSQRTSSIPPIAKNIQYF.

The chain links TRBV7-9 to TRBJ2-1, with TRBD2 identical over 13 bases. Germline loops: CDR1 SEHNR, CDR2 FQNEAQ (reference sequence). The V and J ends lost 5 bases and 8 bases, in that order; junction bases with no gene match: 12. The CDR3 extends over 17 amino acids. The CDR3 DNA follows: TGTGCCAGCAGCCCGGCGGCCGGGACTAGCGGGACAGATGAGCAGTTCTTC. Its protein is CASSPAAGTSGTDEQFF.

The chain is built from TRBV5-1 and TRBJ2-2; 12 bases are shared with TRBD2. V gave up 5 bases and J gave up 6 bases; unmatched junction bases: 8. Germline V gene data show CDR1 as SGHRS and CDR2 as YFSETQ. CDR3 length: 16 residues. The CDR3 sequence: CASSPGLAGRAGELFF. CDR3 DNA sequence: TGCGCCAGCAGTCCCGGACTAGCGGGAAGGGCCGGGGAGCTGTTTTTT.

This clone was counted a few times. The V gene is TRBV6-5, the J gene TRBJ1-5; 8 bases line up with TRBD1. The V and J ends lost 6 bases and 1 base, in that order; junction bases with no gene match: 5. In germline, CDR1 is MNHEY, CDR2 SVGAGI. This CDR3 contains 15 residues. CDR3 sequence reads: CASRPDRGSNQPQHF. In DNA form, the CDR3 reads TGTGCCAGCAGACCTGACAGGGGCAGCAATCAGCCCCAGCATTTT.

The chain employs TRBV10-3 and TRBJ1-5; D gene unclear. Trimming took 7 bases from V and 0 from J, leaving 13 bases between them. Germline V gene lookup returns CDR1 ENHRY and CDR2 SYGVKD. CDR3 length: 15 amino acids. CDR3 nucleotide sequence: TGTGCCATCAATGGACCGGAGGGTAGCAATCAGCCCCAGCATTTT. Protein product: CAINGPEGSNQPQHF.

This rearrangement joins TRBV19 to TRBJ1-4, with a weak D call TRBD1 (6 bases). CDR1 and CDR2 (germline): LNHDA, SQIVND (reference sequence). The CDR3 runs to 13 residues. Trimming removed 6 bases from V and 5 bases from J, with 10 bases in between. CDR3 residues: CASRPGQNEKLFF. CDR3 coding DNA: TGTGCCAGTAGGCCCGGACAGAATGAAAAACTGTTTTTT.

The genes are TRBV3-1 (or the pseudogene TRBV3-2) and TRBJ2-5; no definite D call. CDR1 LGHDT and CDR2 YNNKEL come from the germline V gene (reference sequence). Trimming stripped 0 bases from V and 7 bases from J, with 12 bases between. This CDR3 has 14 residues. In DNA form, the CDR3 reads TGTGCCAGCAGCCAAGACCCAGTCTCGGGGACCCAGTACTTC. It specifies CASSQDPVSGTQYF.

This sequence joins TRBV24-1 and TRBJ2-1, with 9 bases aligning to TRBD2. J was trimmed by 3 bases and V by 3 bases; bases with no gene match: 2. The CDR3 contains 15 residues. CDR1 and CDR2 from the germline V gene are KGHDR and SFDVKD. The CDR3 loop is CATSDTTSGYNEQFF. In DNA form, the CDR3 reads TGTGCCACCAGTGATACGACTAGCGGCTACAATGAGCAGTTCTTC.

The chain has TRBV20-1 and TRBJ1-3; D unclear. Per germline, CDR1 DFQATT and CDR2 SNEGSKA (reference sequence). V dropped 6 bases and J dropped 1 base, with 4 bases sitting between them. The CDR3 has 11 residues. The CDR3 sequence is CSAGSGNTIYF. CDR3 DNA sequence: TGCAGTGCCGGGTCTGGAAACACCATATATTTT.

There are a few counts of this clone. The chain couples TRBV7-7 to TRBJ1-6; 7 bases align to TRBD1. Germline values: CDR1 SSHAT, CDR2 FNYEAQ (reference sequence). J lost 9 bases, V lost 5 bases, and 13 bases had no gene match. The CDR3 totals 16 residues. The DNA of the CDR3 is TGTGCCAGCAGCCAAGTCGTGCCGGGACAGACTTCACCCCTCCACTTT. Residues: CASSQVVPGQTSPLHF.

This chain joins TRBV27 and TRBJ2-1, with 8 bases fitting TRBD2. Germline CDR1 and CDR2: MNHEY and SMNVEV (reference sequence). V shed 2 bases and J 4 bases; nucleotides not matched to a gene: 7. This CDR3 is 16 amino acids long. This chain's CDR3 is CASSLVLAGLYNEQFF. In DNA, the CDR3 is TGTGCCAGCAGTTTAGTATTAGCGGGACTATACAATGAGCAGTTCTTC.

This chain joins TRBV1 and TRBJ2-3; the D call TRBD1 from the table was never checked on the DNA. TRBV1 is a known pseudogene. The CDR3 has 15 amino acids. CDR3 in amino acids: CTSSQETQDTDTQYF. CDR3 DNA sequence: TGCACCAGCAGCCAAGAAACTCAGGACACAGATACGCAGTATTTT.

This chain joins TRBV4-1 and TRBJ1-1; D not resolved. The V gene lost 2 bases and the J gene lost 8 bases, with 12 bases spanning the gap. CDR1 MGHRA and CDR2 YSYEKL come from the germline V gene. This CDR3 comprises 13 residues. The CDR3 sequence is CASSQMSIPEAFF. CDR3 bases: TGCGCCAGCAGCCAAATGAGTATTCCGGAAGCTTTCTTT.

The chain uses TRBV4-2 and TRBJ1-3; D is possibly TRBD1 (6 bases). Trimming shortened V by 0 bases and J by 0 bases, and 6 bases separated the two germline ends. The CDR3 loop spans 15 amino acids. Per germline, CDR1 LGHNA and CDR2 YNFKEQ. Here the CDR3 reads CASSQEDSSGNTIYF. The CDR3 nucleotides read TGTGCCAGCAGCCAAGAGGACAGCTCTGGAAACACCATATATTTT.

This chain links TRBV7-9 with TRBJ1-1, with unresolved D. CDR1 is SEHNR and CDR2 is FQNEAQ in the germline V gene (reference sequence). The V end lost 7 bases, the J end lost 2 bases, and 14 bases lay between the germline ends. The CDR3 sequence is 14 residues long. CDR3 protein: CASTARGVNTEAFF. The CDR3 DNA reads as TGTGCCAGCACCGCCCGGGGAGTTAACACTGAAGCTTTCTTT.

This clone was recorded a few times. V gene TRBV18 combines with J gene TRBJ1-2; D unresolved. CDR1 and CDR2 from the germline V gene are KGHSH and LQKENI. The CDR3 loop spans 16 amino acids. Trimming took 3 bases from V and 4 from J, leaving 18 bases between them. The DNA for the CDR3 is TGTGCCAGCTCACCTTCCTCGACGCTCTCTAGCTATGGCTACACCTTC. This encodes CASSPSSTLSSYGYTF.

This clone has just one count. The CDR3: CASSYDRGNSPLHF. CDR3 sequence (DNA): TGTGCCAGCAGCTACGACAGGGGGAATTCACCCCTCCACTTT. The V gene is TRBV7-8, the J gene TRBJ1-6, with 9 bases fitting TRBD1. Germline trimming cut 4 bases from V and 7 bases from J; bases unmatched to any gene: 2. CDR3 length: 14 residues. CDR1 and CDR2 (germline): SGHVS, FQNEAQ.

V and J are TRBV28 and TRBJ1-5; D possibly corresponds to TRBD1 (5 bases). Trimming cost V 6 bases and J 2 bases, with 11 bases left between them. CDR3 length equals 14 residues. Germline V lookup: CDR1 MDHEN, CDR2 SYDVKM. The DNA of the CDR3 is TGTGCCAGCAGCTGGGGGGTTGGCAATCAGCCCCAGCATTTT. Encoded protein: CASSWGVGNQPQHF.

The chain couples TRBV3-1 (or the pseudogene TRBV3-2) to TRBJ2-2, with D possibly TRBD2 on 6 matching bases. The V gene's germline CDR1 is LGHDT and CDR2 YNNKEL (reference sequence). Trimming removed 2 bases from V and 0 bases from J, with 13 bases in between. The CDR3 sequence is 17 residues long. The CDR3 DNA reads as TGTGCCAGCAGCCAATATACTAGCAGATCGAACACCGGGGAGCTGTTTTTT. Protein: CASSQYTSRSNTGELFF.

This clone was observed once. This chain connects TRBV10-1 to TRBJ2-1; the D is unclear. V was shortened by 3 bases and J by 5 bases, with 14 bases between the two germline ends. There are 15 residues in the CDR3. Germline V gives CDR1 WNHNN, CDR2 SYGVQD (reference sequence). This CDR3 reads CASSDMREPNNEQFF. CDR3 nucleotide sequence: TGCGCCAGCAGTGACATGCGAGAACCAAACAATGAGCAGTTCTTC.

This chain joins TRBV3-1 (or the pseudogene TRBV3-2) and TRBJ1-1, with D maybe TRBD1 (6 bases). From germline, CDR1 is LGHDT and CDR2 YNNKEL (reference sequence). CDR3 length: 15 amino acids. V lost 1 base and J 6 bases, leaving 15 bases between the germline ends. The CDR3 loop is CASSQGRGALAEAFF. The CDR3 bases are TGTGCCAGCAGCCAAGGTCGGGGGGCACTGGCTGAAGCTTTCTTT.

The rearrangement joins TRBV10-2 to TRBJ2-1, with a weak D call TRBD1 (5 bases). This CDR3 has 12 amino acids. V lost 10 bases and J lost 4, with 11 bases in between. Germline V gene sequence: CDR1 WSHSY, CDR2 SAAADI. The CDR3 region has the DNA TGCGCCACCCAGTCAGGGTACAATGAGCAGTTCTTC. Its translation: CATQSGYNEQFF.

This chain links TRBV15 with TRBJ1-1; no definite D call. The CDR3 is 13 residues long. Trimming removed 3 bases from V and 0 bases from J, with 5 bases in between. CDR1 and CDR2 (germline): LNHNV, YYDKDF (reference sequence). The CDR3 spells CATSRGVNTEAFF. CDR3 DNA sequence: TGTGCCACCAGCAGGGGAGTGAACACTGAAGCTTTCTTT. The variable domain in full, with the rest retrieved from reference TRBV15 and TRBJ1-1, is DAMVIQNPRYQVTQFGKPVTLSCSQTLNHNVMYWYQQKSSQAPKLLFHYYDKDFNNEADTPDNFQSRRPNTSFCFLDIRSPGLGDTAMYLCATSRGVNTEAFFGQGTRLTVV.

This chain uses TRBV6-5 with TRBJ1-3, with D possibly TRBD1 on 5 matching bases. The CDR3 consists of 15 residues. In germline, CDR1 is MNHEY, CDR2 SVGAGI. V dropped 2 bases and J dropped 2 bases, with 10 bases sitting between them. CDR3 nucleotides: TGTGCCAGCAGTTACAGCAGGGAACCTGGAAACACCATATATTTT. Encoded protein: CASSYSREPGNTIYF.

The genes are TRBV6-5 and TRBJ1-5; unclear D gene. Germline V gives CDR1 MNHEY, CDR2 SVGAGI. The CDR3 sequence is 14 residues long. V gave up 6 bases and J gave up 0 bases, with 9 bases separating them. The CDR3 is CASSRDHSNQPQHF. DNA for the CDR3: TGTGCCAGCAGCCGGGATCATAGCAATCAGCCCCAGCATTTT.

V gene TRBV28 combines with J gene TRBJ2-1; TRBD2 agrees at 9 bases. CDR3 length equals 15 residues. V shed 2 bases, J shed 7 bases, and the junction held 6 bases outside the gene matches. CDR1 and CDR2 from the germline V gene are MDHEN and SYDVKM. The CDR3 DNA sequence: TGTGCCAGCAGTTTAGCGGGAGGGCCATTGAATGAGCAGTTCTTC. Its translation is CASSLAGGPLNEQFF.